Listed below are T cell receptor beta chains from one sample, sequenced in a study of molecular identifiers for immune sequencing clone quantification. TCRdb re-called the PCR reads through MiXCR, storing one row per CDR3 protein. The sample consists of about 640,000 distinct CDR3 sequences, about 20% of them appearing once. The material sequenced was naive CD8+ T cells from blood, with Jurkat cell RNA spiked in. The origin of the receptors is a human donor in good health. Some libraries in this study had Jurkat cell RNA spiked in. Both conserved end residues are part of each CDR3. The D gene is left open where the match is weak. Only part of the rows carry a size: once, few, many, or a class if the clone is expanded.

size,J,D,V,CDR3,DNA
many,TRBJ2-7,.,TRBV5-6,CASSQLGALEQYF,TGTGCCAGCAGCCAGCTAGGTGCCCTCGAGCAGTACTTC
many,TRBJ1-5,.,TRBV2,CASGDRQPQHF,TGTGCCAGCGGTGACAGGCAGCCCCAGCATTTT
.,TRBJ2-7,TRBD2,TRBV20-1,CSARVLAGVLEQYF,TGCAGTGCTAGAGTACTAGCGGGGGTCCTCGAGCAGTACTTC
.,TRBJ2-5,.,TRBV4-1,CASSPGVAVQETQYF,TGCGCCAGCAGCCCCGGGGTAGCGGTTCAAGAGACCCAGTACTTC
few,TRBJ2-7,TRBD2,TRBV28,CASSLMSSGRHEQYF,TGTGCCAGCAGTTTAATGAGTAGCGGGAGGCACGAGCAGTACTTC
many,TRBJ2-7,.,TRBV20-1,CSAQYRELSYEQYF,TGCAGTGCACAATACAGGGAGTTGTCCTACGAGCAGTACTTC
.,TRBJ1-3,.,TRBV4-3,CASSQGTGIRNTIYF,TGCGCCAGCAGCCAAGGAACAGGGATTAGGAACACCATATATTTT
few,TRBJ1-2,.,TRBV27,CASSLSGLAANYGYTF,TGTGCCAGCAGTTTATCGGGACTGGCGGCTAACTATGGCTACACCTTC
many,TRBJ1-3,.,TRBV7-2,CASSPQGPSGNTIYF,TGTGCCAGCAGCCCCCAGGGGCCGTCTGGAAACACCATATATTTT
many,TRBJ1-1,TRBD1,TRBV7-9,CASSPRQGRASDTEAFF,TGTGCCAGCAGCCCCCGACAGGGGAGGGCATCGGACACTGAAGCTTTCTTT
.,TRBJ2-3,TRBD2,TRBV12-3/TRBV12-4,CASSFGRQGTDTQYF,TGTGCCAGCAGTTTCGGGAGGCAGGGAACAGATACGCAGTATTTT
many,TRBJ2-2,TRBD1,TRBV7-7,CASSLDPQGAAGELFF,TGTGCCAGCAGCTTAGACCCCCAGGGGGCTGCCGGGGAGCTGTTTTTT
many,TRBJ1-1,.,TRBV7-9,CASSLPQTEAKNTEAFF,TGTGCCAGCAGCTTACCCCAGACAGAAGCCAAGAACACTGAAGCTTTCTTT
few,TRBJ2-1,.,TRBV29-1,CSVGRMNEQFF,TGCAGCGTTGGTAGGATGAATGAGCAGTTCTTC
many,TRBJ2-3,TRBD2,TRBV29-1,CSAELAASTDTQYF,TGCAGCGCCGAACTAGCGGCTAGCACAGATACGCAGTATTTT
many,TRBJ2-7,.,TRBV30,CAWSGRDWYYEQYF,TGTGCCTGGAGTGGGAGGGACTGGTACTACGAGCAGTACTTC
many,TRBJ2-1,TRBD2,TRBV28,CASSLLAGVINEQFF,TGTGCCAGCAGTTTACTAGCGGGAGTTATCAATGAGCAGTTCTTC